These T cell receptor beta chains were read from a single sample in a study of OX40 agonist ivuxolimab in advanced cancers. Some clones are missing from TCRdb's copy, which holds only in-frame ones; the method was immunoSEQ multiplex PCR. The sample gives about 88,000 clones, 80% to 90% of which show up once; around 1.6% is in the top ten. The specimen comprised CD4+ or CD8+ T cells sorted from blood, sampled in a trial of the OX40 agonist ivuxolimab. These receptors all come from an adult with an advanced solid tumor such as melanoma, head and neck, liver or kidney cancer. Each CDR3 is given without its conserved first and last residue. The size of a clone is reported for some rows only, either as once, few or many, or as a class for expanded clones.

v_gene | abundance | CDR3aa
TRBV4-3 | NA | ASSRGAGNYGYT
TRBV7-2 | NA | ASSRPGQGDYEQY
TRBV5-1 | NA | ASSLSGETQY
TRBV2 | NA | ATNMANEKLF
TRBV30 | NA | AWSKNSNTEAF
TRBV4-1 | NA | ASSQDKGTGAMDTQY
TRBV7-6 | few | ASSSRSSYEQY
TRBV2 | NA | ASRKWTEQY
TRBV5-1 | NA | ASSLGGSVEETQY
TRBV19 | NA | ASRTEPKTDTQY
TRBV7-9 | NA | ASSSSTGGFSEAF
TRBV12-5 | NA | ASGSTLWGGEQF
TRBV2 | NA | ASSGQYSNQPQH
TRBV28 | NA | ASSSPGLNYGYT
TRBV5-1 | NA | ASSLESPSTGELF
TRBV18 | NA | ASSPRSGANVLT
TRBV11-1 | NA | ASSLSRGTETQY
TRBV18 | NA | ASSRTGGASSGAYGYT
TRBV6-1 | NA | ASKGGPSGYT
TRBV5-6 | NA | ASSWRGTSGFNEQF
TRBV5-1 | NA | ASSWTRDRGRTQY
TRBV5-8 | NA | ASNPTGSKNIQY
TRBV7-2 | few | ASSLGGRIQETQY
TRBV6-5 | NA | ASSSLRTEAF
TRBV7-2 | many | ASSLGTYQPQH
TRBV6-1 | NA | ASSEGLGSTEAF
TRBV7-8 | NA | ASSLQTGLRGEQY
TRBV19 | NA | ASQASGSVGEQF
TRBV19 | few | ASSRTAPYEQY
TRBV4-1 | once | ASSQYGTGGGEQY
TRBV2 | NA | ASSERGWSSYNEQF
TRBV30 | once | AWRLAVSTDTQY
TRBV7-2 | NA | ASSLSGGGTEAF
TRBV29-1 | NA | SVLAGGSQETQY
TRBV12-5 | NA | ASGLSAGGDGYT
TRBV30 | NA | AWRARTGFPLYGYT
TRBV7-9 | NA | ASSLRAEGRGTGELF
TRBV30 | once | AWSVSYRVKQF
TRBV2 | NA | ASSPLRTRSGNTIY
TRBV15 | few | ATSRELNEKLF
TRBV5-6 | NA | ASSGGLDTEAF
TRBV10-3 | NA | AAGLAGSGELF
TRBV6-5 | NA | ASSYGGGARDEQF
TRBV4-2 | NA | ASSQGTVMNTEAF
TRBV11-2 | few | ASSLGAVQETQY
TRBV7-9 | NA | ASSYTPGLAGNEQF
TRBV7-9 | NA | ASSLVASGHTDTQY
TRBV19 | NA | ASSEGQGNSPLH
TRBV5-4 | NA | ASSLGTDYEQY
TRBV6-1 | NA | ASIQDLMNTEAF
TRBV7-6 | NA | ASSLVRGTYNEQF
TRBV5-1 | once | ASSLGGLAGAGETQY
TRBV21-1 | once | ASALYPSSQGNTEAF
TRBV9 | NA | ASSVAGTYNEQF